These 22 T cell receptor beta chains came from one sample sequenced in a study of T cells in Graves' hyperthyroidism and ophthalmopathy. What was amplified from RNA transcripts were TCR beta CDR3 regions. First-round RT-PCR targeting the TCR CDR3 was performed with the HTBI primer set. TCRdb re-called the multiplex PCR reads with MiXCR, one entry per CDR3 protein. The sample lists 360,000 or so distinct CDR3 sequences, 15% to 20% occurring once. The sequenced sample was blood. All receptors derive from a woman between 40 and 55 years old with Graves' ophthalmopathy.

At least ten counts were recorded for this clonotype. CDR3 residues: CASSEVEGLGRNEQYF. In DNA form, the CDR3 reads TGTGCCAGCAGTGAAGTTGAGGGACTGGGCAGGAACGAGCAGTACTTC. This rearrangement joins TRBV6-1 to TRBJ2-7; a possible D gene is TRBD2 (6 bases). CDR3 length: 16 amino acids. The germline CDR1 and CDR2 sequences are MNHNS and SASEGT. The germline V and J ends were trimmed by 1 base and 5 bases, with 18 bases remaining between them.

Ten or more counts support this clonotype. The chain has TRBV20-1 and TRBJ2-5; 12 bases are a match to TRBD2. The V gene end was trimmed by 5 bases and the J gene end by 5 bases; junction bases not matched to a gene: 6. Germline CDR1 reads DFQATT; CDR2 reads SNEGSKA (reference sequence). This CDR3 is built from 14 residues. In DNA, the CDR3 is TGCAGTGCTCCTCTAGCGGGAGGGGGGGAGACCCAGTACTTC. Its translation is CSAPLAGGGETQYF.

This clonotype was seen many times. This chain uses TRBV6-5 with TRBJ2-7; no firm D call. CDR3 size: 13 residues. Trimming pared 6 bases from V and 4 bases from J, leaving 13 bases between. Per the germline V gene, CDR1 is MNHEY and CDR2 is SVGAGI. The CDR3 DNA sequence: TGTGCCAGCAGCGCCACACAAAGATACGAGCAGTACTTC. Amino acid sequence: CASSATQRYEQYF.

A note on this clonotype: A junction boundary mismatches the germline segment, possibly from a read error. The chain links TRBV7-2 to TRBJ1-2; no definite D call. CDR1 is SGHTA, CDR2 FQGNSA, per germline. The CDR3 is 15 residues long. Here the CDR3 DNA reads TGTGCCAGCAGCTTAGTGCTGACCACTAACTATGGCTACATCTTC. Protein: CASSLVLTTNYGYIF.

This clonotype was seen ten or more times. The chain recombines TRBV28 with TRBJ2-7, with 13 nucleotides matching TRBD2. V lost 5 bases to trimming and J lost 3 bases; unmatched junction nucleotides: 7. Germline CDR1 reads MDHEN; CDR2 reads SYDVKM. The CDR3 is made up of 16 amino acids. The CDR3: CASSLGTSGVVYEQYF. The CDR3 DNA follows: TGTGCCAGCAGTCTCGGGACTAGCGGGGTTGTCTACGAGCAGTACTTC.

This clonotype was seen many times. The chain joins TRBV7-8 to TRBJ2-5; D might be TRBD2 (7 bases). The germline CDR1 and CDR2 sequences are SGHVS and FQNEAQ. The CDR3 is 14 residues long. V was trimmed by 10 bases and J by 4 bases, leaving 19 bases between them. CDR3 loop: CATTVGGLRETQYF. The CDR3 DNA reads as TGTGCCACAACCGTGGGGGGGCTCCGAGAGACCCAGTACTTC.

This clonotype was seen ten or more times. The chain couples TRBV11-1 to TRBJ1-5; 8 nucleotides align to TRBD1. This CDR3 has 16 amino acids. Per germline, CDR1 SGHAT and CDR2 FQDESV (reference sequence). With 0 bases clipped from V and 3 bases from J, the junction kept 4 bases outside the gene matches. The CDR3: CASSLATGAINQPQHF. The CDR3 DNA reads TGTGCCAGCAGCTTAGCGACAGGGGCCATCAATCAGCCCCAGCATTTT.

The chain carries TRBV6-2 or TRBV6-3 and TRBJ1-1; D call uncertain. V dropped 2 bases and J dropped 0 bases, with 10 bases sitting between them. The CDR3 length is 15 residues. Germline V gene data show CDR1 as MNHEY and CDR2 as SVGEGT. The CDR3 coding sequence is TGTGCCAGCAGTTACAGTGGGCGTATGAACACTGAAGCTTTCTTT. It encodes CASSYSGRMNTEAFF.

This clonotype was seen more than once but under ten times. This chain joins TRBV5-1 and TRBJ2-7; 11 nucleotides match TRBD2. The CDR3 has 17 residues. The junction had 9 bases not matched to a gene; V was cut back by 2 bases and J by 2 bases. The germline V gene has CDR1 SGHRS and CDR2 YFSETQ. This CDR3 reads CASSFTTSGDYPYEQYF. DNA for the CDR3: TGCGCCAGCAGCTTTACGACTAGCGGGGACTATCCCTACGAGCAGTACTTC. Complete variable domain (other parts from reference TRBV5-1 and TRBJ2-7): KAGVTQTPRYLIKTRGQQVTLSCSPISGHRSVSWYQQTPGQGLQFLFEYFSETQRNKGNFPGRFSGRQFSNSRSEMNVSTLELGDSALYLCASSFTTSGDYPYEQYFGPGTRLTVT.

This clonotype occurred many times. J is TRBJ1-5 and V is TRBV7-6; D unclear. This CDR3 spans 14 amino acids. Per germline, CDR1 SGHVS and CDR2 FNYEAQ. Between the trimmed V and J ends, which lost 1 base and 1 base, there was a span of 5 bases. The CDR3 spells CASSLEVSNQPQHF. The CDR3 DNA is TGTGCCAGCAGCTTAGAAGTAAGCAATCAGCCCCAGCATTTT. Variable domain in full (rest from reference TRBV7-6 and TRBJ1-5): GAGVSQSPRYKVTKRGQDVALRCDPISGHVSLYWYRQALGQGPEFLTYFNYEAQQDKSGLPNDRFSAERPEGSISTLTIQRTEQRDSAMYRCASSLEVSNQPQHFGDGTRLSIL.

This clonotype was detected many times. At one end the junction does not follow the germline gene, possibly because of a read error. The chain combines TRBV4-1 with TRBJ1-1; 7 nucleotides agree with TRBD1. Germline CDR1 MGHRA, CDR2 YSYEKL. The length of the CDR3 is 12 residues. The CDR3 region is CASSRRQGEAFF. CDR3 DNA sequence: TGTGCCAGCAGTCGCCGACAGGGTGAAGCTTTCTTT.

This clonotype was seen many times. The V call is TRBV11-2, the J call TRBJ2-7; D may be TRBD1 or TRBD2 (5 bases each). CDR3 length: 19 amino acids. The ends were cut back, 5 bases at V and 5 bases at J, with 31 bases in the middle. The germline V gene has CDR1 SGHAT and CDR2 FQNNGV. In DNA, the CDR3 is TGTGCCAGCAGCCCTAGGGGTCCCCACGGGGTAGGGGTGGGAAACGAGCAGTACTTC. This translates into CASSPRGPHGVGVGNEQYF.

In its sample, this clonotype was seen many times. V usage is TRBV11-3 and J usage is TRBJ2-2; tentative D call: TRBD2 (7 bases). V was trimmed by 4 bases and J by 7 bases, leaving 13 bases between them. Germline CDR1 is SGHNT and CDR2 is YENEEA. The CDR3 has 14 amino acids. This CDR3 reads CASSSRGGVGELFF. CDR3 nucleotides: TGTGCCAGCAGCTCCAGGGGAGGGGTCGGGGAGCTGTTTTTT.

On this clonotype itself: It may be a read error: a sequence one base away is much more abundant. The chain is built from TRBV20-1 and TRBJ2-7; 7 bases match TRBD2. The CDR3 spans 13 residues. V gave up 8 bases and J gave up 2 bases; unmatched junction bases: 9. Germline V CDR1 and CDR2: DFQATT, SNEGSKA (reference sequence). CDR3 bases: TGCAGTTTCCTCGGCGGGGGTACCTACGAGCAGTACTTC. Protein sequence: CSFLGGGTYEQYF.

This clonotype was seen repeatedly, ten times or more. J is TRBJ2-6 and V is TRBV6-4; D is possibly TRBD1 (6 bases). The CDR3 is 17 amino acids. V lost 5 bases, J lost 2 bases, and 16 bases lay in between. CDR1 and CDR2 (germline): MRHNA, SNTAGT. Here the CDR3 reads CASSTSSTGPGANVLTF. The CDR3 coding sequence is TGTGCCAGCAGTACTTCATCGACAGGTCCTGGGGCCAACGTCCTGACTTTC.

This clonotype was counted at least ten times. CDR3 sequence (DNA): TGCAGTGCTAGAGTACCGTATGGGGCCAACGTCCTGACTTTC. Translating gives CSARVPYGANVLTF. The chain couples TRBV20-1 to TRBJ2-6; no clear D. The CDR3 runs 14 residues. V was shortened by 1 base and J by 3 bases, with 7 bases between the two germline ends. Germline V gene sequence: CDR1 DFQATT, CDR2 SNEGSKA (reference sequence).

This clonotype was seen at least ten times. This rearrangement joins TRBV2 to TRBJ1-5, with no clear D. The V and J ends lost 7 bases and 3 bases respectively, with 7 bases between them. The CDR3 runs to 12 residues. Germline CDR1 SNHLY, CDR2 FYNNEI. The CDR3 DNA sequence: TGTGCCAGCACCCGGACCAATCAGCCCCAGCATTTT. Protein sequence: CASTRTNQPQHF.

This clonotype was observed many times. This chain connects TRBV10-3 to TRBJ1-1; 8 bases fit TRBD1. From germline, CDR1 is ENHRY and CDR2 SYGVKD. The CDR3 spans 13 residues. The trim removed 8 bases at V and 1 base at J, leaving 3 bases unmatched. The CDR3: CAIRDRGNTEAFF. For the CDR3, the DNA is TGTGCCATCCGAGACAGGGGGAACACTGAAGCTTTCTTT.

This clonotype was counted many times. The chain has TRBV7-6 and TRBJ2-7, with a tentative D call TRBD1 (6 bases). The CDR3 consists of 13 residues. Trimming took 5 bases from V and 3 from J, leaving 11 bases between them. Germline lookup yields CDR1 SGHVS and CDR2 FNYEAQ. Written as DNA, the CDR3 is TGTGCCAGCAGCACGACAGGAGACTACGAGCAGTACTTC. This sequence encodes CASSTTGDYEQYF.

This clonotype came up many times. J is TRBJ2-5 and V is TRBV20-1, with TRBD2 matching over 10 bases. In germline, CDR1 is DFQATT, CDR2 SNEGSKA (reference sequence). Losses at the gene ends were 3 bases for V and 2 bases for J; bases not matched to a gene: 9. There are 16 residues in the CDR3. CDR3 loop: CSARPIPAGGQETQYF. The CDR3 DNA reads TGCAGTGCTAGGCCAATCCCAGCGGGAGGGCAAGAGACCCAGTACTTC.

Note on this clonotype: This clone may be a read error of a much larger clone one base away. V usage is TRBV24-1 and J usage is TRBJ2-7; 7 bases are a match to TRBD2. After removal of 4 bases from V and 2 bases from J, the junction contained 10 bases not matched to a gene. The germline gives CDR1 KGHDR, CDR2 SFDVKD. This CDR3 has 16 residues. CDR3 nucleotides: TGTGCCACCAGTGACCCGGGCGGGACTATCCCCTACGAGCAGTACTTC. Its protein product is CATSDPGGTIPYEQYF.

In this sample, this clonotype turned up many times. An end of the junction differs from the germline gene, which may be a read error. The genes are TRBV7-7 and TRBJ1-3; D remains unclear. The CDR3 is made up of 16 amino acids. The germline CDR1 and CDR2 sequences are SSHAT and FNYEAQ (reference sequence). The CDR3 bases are TGTGCTAGCAGCCCCGACCTACCTGGCTCTGGAAACACCATATATTTT. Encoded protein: CASSPDLPGSGNTIYF.